This T cell receptor (beta chain) came from a study of blood T cell repertoires in COVID-19. Study at large: Material from acute and convalescent COVID-19 was sourced from the United States, Italy and Spain. Sources were T cells, B-cell-depleted T cells, or PBMCs; the material itself was cDNA or gDNA.

Germline V CDR1 and CDR2: LNHDA, SQIVND (reference sequence). V shed 6 bases and J 4 bases; nucleotides not matched to a gene: 8. The CDR3 contains 15 residues. As handled by the study authors: Estimated nucleated cell counts came from reference gene primer amplification. TCRdb's table, derived via immunoSEQ multiplex PCR, lists solely in-frame clones and lacks some. Clone size and the V and J calls come from that table; the DNA yielded D and trimming. The sample includes about 180,000 clones, roughly nine tenths of them seen just once. The sequence was collected from a man younger than 35 who had recovered from COVID-19. The gene calls are TRBV19 and TRBJ2-2; 7 bases are a match to TRBD2. The sequenced sample was peripheral blood. The CDR3 nucleotides are TGTGCCAGTAGCGGGGCTAGCGGACTCACCGGGGAGCTGTTTTTT. This codes for CASSGASGLTGELFF.